This T cell receptor beta chain was sequenced in a study of blood T cells in healthy people across ages. Overall study findings and caveats: Donor CMV status was unknown, possibly confounding expanded clonotype changes.

Concerning this clonotype itself: Its antigen is undetermined.

The CDR3 extends over 13 amino acids. With 5 bases removed from V and 4 bases from J, the gap between germline ends came to 12 bases. Germline lookup yields CDR1 SGHAT and CDR2 FQNNGV. Sample-barcoded 5' priming and a J-beta primer mix drove a second PCR of about 7 to 11 cycles. Via MiXCR, TCRdb re-called the 5' RACE reads, giving one row per CDR3 protein. The sample yields about a million distinct CDR3 sequences, about 53% seen once. The material sequenced was blood. The source is a woman in her sixties in good health. V gene TRBV11-2 combines with J gene TRBJ2-7, with D perhaps TRBD2 (5 bases). CDR3 nucleotides: TGTGCCAGCAGCCCAGGACTCATGTACGAGCAGTACTTC. Translated, it gives CASSPGLMYEQYF.